The entry that follows covers one T cell receptor (beta chain) sequence. These data belong to a study of control samples from healthy donors and cancer patients. Generated by immunoSEQ multiplex PCR, the TCRdb table keeps only in-frame clones and is missing some. There are over 60,000 clones in the sample; approximately 90% occur only once, and 1.5% to 2% lies in the top ten. The CDR3 runs to 15 residues. Germline CDR1 reads SGHDN; CDR2 reads FVKESK. The J segment lost 4 bases and the V segment lost 1 base, leaving 3 bases of the junction unmatched. The chain employs TRBV14 and TRBJ2-5; 10 bases are a match to TRBD2. The sequenced sample consisted of PBMCs. The origin of this receptor is a woman aged 55-70 years with head and neck cancer. The CDR3: CASSQGLAGVETQYF. The CDR3 region has the DNA TGTGCCAGCAGCCAAGGTCTAGCGGGAGTAGAGACCCAGTACTTC.